The entry that follows covers one TCR beta chain sequence. V was trimmed by 5 bases and J by 4 bases, leaving 10 bases between them. CDR1 and CDR2 from the germline V gene are SGHTA and FQGNSA. This CDR3 is built from 13 residues. This entry comes from a study of technical replicates of blood from a few donors. TCRdb's table, derived via immunoSEQ multiplex PCR, lists solely in-frame clones and lacks some. The table has 60,000 to 65,000 clones, around 88% seen once. The rearrangement links TRBV7-2 to TRBJ2-3; no clear D gene. The sequencing sample was made of PBMCs. This TCR came from a human donor in good health. Some clones in this sample may be carry-over from other donors' samples. The chain's CDR3 is CASSQSLADTQYF. CDR3 coding DNA: TGTGCCAGCAGCCAATCCCTAGCAGATACGCAGTATTTT.